This T cell receptor beta chain appears in the sequencing data of a study of T cell repertoires in cytomegalovirus infection. This clonotype was seen at least ten times. MiXCR, applied by TCRdb to the reads, yields one record per CDR3 protein. The sample records hundreds of thousands of distinct CDR3 sequences, around 10% being singletons. The sample consisted of PBMCs. This receptor was taken from a human donor in good health (CMV status not recorded). Some clones in this sample may be carry-over from other donors' samples.

The CDR3 sequence is CASSPGQGINTIYF. In DNA, the CDR3 is TGTGCCAGCAGCCCGGGACAGGGCATAAACACCATATATTTT. The gene calls are TRBV6-1 and TRBJ1-3; TRBD1 matches at 9 bases. This CDR3 is 14 amino acids long. CDR1 and CDR2 (germline): MNHNS, SASEGT. V shed 6 bases, J shed 6 bases, and the junction held 6 bases outside the gene matches.